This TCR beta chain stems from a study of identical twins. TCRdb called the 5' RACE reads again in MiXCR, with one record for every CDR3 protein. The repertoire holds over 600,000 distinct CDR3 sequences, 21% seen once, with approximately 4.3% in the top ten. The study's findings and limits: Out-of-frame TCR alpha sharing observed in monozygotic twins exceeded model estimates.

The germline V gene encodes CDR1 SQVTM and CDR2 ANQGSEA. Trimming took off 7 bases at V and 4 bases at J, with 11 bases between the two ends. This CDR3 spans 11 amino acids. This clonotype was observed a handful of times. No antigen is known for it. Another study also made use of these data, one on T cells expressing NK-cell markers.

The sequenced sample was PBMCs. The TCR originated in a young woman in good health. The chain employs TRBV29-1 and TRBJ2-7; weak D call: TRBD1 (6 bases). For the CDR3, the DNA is TGCAGCGCCGGTGGACAGTACGAGCAGTACTTC. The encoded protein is CSAGGQYEQYF.